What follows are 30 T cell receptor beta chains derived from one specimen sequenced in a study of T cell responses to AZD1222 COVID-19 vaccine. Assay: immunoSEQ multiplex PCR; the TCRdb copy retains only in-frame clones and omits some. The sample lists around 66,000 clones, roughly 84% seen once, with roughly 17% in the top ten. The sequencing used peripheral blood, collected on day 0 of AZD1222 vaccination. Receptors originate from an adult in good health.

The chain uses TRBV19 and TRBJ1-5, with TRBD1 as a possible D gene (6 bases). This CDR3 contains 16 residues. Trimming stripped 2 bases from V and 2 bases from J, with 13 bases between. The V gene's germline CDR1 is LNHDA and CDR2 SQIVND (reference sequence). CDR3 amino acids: CASSIKGGRGNQPQHF. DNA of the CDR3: TGTGCCAGTAGTATAAAGGGGGGACGGGGCAATCAGCCCCAGCATTTT.

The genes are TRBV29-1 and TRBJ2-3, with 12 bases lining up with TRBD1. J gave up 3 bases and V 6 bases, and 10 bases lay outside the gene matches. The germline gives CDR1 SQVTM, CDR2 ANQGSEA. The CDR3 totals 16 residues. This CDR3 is CSVRGGTGGRTDTQYF. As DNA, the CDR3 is TGCAGCGTCCGCGGGGGGACAGGGGGCCGAACAGATACGCAGTATTTT.

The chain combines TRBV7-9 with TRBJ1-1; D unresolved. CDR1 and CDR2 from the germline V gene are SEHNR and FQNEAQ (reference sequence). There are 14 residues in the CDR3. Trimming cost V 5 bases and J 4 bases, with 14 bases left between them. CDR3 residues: CASSSDIPGTEAFF. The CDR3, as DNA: TGTGCCAGCAGCAGTGACATCCCCGGCACTGAAGCTTTCTTT.

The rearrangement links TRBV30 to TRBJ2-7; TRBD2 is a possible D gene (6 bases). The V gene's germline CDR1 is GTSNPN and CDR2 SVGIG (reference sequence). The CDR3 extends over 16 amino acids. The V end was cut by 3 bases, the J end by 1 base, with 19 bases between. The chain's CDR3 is CAWRAMDGGASYEQYF. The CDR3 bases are TGTGCCTGGAGAGCCATGGACGGCGGGGCGTCCTACGAGCAGTACTTC.

The CDR3 loop is CASSQDRSYEQYF. The CDR3 coding sequence is TGCGCCAGCAGTCAGGACCGGTCCTACGAGCAGTACTTC. This chain links TRBV10-2 with TRBJ2-7; no firm D call. The CDR3 is 13 amino acids. V was clipped by 5 bases and J by 1 base, with 9 bases between them. CDR1 and CDR2 (germline): WSHSY, SAAADI.

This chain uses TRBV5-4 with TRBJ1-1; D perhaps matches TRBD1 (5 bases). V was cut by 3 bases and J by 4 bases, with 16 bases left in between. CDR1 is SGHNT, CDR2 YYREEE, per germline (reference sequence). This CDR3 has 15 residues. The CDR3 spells CASSSFGVGGTEAFF. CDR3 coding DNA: TGTGCCAGCAGCTCCTTCGGGGTGGGGGGCACTGAAGCTTTCTTT.

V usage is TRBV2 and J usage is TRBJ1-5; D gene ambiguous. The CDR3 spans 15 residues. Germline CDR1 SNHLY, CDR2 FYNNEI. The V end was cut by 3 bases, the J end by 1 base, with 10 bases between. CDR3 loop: CASSDEATSNQPQHF. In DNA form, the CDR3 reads TGTGCCAGCAGTGATGAAGCCACGAGCAATCAGCCCCAGCATTTT. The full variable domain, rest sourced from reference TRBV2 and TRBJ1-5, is EPEVTQTPSHQVTQMGQEVILRCVPISNHLYFYWYRQILGQKVEFLVSFYNNEISEKSEIFDDQFSVERPDGSNFTLKIRSTKLEDSAMYFCASSDEATSNQPQHFGDGTRLSIL.

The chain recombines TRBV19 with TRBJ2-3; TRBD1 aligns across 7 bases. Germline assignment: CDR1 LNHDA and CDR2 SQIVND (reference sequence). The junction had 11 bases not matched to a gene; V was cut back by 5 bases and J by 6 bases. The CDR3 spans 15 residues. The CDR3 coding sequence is TGTGCCAGTAGTTTCGGACAGGAGGTACCTGATACGCAGTATTTT. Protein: CASSFGQEVPDTQYF.

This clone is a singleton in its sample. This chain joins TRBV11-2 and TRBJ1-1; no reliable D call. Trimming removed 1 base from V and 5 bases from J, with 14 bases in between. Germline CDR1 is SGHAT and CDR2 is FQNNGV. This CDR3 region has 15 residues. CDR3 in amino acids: CASSLVFGPGTEAFF. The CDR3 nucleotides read TGTGCCAGCAGCTTAGTATTCGGTCCTGGGACTGAAGCTTTCTTT.

The CDR3 region is CASSLGGQGSYEQYF. CDR3 DNA sequence: TGTGCCAGCAGCTTAGGGGGACAGGGCTCCTACGAGCAGTACTTC. The chain links TRBV7-6 to TRBJ2-7; 9 positions match TRBD1. V trimming: 1 base; J trimming: 0 bases; junction bases outside the gene matches: 1. Germline CDR1 and CDR2: SGHVS and FNYEAQ. This CDR3 comprises 15 residues.

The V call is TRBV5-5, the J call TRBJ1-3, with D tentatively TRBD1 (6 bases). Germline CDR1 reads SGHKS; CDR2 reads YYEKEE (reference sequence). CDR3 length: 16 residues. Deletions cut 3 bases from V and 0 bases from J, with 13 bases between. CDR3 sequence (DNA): TGTGCCAGCAGCTGGACAGCGGCCTTCTCTGGAAACACCATATATTTT. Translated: CASSWTAAFSGNTIYF.

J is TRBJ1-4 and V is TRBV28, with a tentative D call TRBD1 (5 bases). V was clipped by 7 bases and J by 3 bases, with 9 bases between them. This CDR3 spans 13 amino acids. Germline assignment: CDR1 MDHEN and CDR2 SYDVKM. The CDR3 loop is CASTGGANEKLFF. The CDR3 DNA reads TGTGCCAGCACGGGGGGAGCTAATGAAAAACTGTTTTTT.

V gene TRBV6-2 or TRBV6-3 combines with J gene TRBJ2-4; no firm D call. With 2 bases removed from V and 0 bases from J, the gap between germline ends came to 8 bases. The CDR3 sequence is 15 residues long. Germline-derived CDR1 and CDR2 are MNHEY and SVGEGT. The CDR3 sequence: CASSYRPLAKNIQYF. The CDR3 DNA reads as TGTGCCAGCAGTTACCGTCCGTTAGCCAAAAACATTCAGTACTTC.

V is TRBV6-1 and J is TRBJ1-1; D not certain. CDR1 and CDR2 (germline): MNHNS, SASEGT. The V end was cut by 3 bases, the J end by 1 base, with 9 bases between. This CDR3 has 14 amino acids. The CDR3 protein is CASSDRGSNTEAFF. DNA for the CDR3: TGTGCCAGCAGTGACAGAGGCTCGAACACTGAAGCTTTCTTT.

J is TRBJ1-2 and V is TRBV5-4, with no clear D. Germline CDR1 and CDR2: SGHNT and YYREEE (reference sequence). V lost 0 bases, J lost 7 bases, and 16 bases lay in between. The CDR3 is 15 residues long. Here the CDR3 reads CASSLVRSQAFGYTF. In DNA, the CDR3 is TGTGCCAGCAGCTTGGTTCGTAGTCAGGCTTTTGGCTACACCTTC.

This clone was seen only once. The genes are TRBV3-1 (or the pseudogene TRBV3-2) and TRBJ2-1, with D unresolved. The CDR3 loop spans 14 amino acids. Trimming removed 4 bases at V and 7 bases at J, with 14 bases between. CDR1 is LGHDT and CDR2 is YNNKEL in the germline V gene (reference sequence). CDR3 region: CASSPSSRDNEQFF. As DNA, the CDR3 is TGTGCCAGCAGCCCTTCCTCTAGGGATAATGAGCAGTTCTTC.

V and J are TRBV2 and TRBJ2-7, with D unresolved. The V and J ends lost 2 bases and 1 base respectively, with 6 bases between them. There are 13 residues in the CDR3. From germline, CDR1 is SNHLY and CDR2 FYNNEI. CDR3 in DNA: TGTGCCAGCAGTGAACCAGAGTCCTACGAGCAGTACTTC. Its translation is CASSEPESYEQYF. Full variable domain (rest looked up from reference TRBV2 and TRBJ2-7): EPEVTQTPSHQVTQMGQEVILRCVPISNHLYFYWYRQILGQKVEFLVSFYNNEISEKSEIFDDQFSVERPDGSNFTLKIRSTKLEDSAMYFCASSEPESYEQYFGPGTRLTVT.

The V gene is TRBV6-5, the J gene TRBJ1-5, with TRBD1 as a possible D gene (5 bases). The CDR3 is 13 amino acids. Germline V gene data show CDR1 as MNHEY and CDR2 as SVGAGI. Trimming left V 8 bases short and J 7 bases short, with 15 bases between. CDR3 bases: TGTGCCAGCGGAAGCCTAGGGGTACAGCCCCAGCATTTT. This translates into CASGSLGVQPQHF.

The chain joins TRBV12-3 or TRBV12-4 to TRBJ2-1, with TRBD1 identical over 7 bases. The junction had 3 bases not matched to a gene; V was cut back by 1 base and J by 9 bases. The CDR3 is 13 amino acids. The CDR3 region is CASSLGQGLEQFF. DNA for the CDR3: TGTGCCAGCAGTTTAGGACAGGGTCTTGAGCAGTTCTTC.

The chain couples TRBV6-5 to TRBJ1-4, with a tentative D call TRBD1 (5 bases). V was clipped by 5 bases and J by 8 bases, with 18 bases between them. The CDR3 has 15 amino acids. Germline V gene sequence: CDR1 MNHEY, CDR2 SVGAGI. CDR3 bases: TGTGCCAGCAGTCCCCGACAGCCGAGGGACGAAAAACTGTTTTTT. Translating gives CASSPRQPRDEKLFF.

The CDR3 DNA sequence: TGTGCCAGCAGTCCTCCGGGCTTCACTGAAGCTTTCTTT. Residues: CASSPPGFTEAFF. This chain joins TRBV28 and TRBJ1-1; D remains ambiguous. CDR1 is MDHEN and CDR2 is SYDVKM in the germline V gene. CDR3 length equals 13 residues. The germline V and J ends were trimmed by 5 bases and 4 bases, with 11 bases remaining between them.

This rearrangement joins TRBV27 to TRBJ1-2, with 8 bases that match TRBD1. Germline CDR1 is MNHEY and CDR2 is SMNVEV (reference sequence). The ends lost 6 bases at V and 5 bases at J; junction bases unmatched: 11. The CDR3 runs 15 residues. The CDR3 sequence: CASREMTGERYGYTF. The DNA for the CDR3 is TGTGCCAGCAGGGAAATGACAGGGGAAAGATATGGCTACACCTTC.

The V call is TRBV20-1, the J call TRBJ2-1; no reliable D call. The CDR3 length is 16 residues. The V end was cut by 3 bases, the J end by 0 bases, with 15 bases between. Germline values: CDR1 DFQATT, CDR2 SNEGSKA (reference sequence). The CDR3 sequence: CSASKFYTDSYNEQFF. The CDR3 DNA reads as TGCAGTGCTAGTAAGTTTTACACGGACTCCTACAATGAGCAGTTCTTC.

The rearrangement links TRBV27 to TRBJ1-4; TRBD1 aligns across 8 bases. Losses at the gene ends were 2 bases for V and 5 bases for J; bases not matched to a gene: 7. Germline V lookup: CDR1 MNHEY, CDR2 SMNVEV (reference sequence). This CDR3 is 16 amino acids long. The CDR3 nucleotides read TGTGCCAGCAGTTTAGAACGGACAGGGCTGAATGAAAAACTGTTTTTT. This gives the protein CASSLERTGLNEKLFF.

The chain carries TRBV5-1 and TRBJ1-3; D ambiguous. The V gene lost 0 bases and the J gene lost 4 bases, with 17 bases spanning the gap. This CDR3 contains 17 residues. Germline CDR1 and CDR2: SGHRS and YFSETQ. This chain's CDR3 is CASSLESGGQRGNTIYF. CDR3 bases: TGCGCCAGCAGCTTGGAATCTGGCGGTCAAAGGGGAAACACCATATATTTT.

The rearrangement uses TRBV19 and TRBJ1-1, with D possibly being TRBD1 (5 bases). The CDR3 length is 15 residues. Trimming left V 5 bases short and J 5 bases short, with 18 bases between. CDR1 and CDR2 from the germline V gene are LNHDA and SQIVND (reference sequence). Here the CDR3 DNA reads TGTGCCAGTAGTCCCCGACAGTTCGTGGAGACTGAAGCTTTCTTT. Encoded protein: CASSPRQFVETEAFF.

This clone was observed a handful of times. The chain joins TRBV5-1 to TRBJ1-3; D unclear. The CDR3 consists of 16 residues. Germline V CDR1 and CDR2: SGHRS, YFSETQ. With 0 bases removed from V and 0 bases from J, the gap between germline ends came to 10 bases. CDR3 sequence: CASSLGSSSSGNTIYF. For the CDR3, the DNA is TGCGCCAGCAGCTTGGGCAGTTCCTCCTCTGGAAACACCATATATTTT.

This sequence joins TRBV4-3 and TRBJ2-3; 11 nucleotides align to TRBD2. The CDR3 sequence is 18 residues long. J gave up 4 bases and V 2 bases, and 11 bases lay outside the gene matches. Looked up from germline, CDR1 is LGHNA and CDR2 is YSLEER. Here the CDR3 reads CASSQYSRGTSGPDTQYF. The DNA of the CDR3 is TGCGCCAGCAGCCAATATTCCCGAGGGACTAGCGGTCCAGATACGCAGTATTTT.

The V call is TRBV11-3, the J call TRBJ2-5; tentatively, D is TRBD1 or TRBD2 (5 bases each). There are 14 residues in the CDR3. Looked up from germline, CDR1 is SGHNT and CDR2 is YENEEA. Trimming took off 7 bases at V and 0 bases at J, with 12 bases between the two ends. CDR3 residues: CASIVRGHQETQYF. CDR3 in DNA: TGTGCCAGCATCGTGAGGGGCCACCAAGAGACCCAGTACTTC.

The DNA for the CDR3 is TGTGCCAGCAGTCCCGGTATGGGAACTGAAGCTTTCTTT. Its translation: CASSPGMGTEAFF. The chain is built from TRBV12-3 or TRBV12-4 and TRBJ1-1; D not resolved. The ends were cut back, 5 bases at V and 5 bases at J, with 12 bases in the middle. This CDR3 contains 13 residues.